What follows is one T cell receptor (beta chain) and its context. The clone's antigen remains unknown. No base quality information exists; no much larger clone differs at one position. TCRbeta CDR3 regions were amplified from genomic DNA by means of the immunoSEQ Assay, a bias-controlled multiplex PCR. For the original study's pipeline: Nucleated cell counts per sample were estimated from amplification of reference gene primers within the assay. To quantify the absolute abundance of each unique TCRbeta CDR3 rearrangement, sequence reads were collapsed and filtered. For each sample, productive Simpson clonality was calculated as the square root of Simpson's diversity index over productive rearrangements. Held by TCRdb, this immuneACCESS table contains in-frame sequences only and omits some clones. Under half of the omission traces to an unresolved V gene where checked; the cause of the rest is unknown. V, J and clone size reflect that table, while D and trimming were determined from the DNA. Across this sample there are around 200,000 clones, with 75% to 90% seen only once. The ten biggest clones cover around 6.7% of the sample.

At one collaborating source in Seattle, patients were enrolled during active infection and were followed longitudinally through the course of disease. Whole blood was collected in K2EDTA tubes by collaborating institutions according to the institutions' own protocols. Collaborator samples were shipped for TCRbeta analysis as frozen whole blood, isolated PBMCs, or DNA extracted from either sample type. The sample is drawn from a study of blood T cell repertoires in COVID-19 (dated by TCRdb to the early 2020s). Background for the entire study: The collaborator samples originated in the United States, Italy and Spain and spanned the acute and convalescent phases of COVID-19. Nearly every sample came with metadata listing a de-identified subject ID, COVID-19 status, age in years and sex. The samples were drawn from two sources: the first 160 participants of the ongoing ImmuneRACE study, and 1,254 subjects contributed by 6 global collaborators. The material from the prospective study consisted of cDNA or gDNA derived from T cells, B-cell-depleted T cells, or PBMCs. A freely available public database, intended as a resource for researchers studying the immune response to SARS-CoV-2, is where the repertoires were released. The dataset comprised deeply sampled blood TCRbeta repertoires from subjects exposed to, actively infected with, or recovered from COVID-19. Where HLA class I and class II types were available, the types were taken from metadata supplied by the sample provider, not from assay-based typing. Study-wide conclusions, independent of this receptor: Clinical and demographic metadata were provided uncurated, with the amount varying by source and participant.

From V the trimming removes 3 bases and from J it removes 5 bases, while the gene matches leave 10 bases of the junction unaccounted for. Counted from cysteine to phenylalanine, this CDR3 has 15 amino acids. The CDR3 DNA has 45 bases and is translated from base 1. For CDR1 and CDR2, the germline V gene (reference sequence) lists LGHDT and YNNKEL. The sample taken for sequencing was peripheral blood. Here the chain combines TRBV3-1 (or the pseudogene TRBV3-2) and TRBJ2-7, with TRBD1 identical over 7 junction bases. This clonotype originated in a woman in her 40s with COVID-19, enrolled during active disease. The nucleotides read TGTGCCAGCAGCCACTCATCCGGGACAGTCCACGAGCAGTACTTC. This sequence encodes CASSHSSGTVHEQYF.